This record looks at one TCR beta chain sequence and its context. The germline gives CDR1 ENHRY, CDR2 SYGVKD. The CDR3 spans 14 residues. The V and J ends lost 0 bases and 11 bases, in that order; junction bases with no gene match: 7. The data derive from a study of PD-1 blockade in classical Hodgkin lymphoma. Every patient experienced relapse after autologous stem cell transplantation, and brentuximab vedotin exposure varied. Generated by immunoSEQ multiplex PCR, the TCRdb table keeps only in-frame clones and is missing some. The sample carries tens of thousands of clones, around 70% recorded once. This TCR derives from a human donor with classical Hodgkin lymphoma. The J gene is TRBJ1-1, the V gene TRBV10-3; 9 nucleotides line up with TRBD1. The input for sequencing was peripheral blood mononuclear cells (PBMCs), taken before the second cycle of nivolumab. CDR3: CAISESQGAPMAFF. In nucleotides, the CDR3 is TGTGCCATCAGTGAGTCACAGGGGGCGCCGATGGCTTTCTTT.